These T cell receptor beta chains were read from a single sample in a study of cytomegalovirus exposure and HLA in healthy donors. Libraries were prepared by immunoSEQ multiplex PCR; TCRdb keeps only in-frame clonotypes and omits some of them. The table includes approximately 110,000 clones, 80% to 90% detected once. Sequenced input: PBMCs. The receptors shown here come from a woman aged 30 to 39 in good health and CMV-seronegative. The conserved cysteine and the conserved F or W are not part of the CDR3 here. Fields, in order: V gene, CDR3 protein.

TRBV28 ASSRDRRPL
TRBV5-8 ASSPRDRGRNQPQH
TRBV7-9 ASRKGDVYGYT
TRBV7-2 ASSPGHSSYEQY
TRBV27 ASNGLAGETDEQF
TRBV28 ASSTTGGENYGYT
TRBV7-2 ASSPVGREISYNSPLH
TRBV27 ASSLFLAGGGSYNEQF
TRBV25-1 ARPGLLPAYEQY
TRBV5-1 ASSLANPSSGANVLT
TRBV15 ATSRDRREWAYNEQF
TRBV6-5 ASSYSGRGLDEQY
TRBV5-1 ASSLLTGAGANVLT
TRBV7-3 ASSLAIAETQY
TRBV18 ASSPGQITEAF
TRBV4-2 ASSRGLGYT